This TCR beta chain was observed in a study of CD8+ T cells in alopecia areata. The table lists this clone with a few counts. What it binds is not known. As the sequencing template, cDNA was produced by extracting RNA and reverse transcribing it. Libraries were prepared by immunoSEQ multiplex PCR; TCRdb keeps only in-frame clonotypes and omits some of them. The repertoire consists of about 150,000 clones, with around 54% occurring once and the leading ten covering about 4.9%. From germline, CDR1 is GTSNPN and CDR2 SVGIG (reference sequence). The CDR3 loop spans 14 amino acids. V shed 0 bases and J 6 bases; nucleotides not matched to a gene: 6. General study points: Patients showed less clear TCR sequence sharing than mice, possibly partly because of HLA diversity. Sequences from scalp samples also cover resident alphabeta T cells of normal skin. Alopecia totalis/universalis scalp especially showed more expanded CD8+ clones than normal scalp.

Sequencing was carried out using CD4+ T cells sorted from blood. The rearrangement links TRBV30 to TRBJ2-7, with 9 nucleotides matching TRBD2. This sequence originates from a human donor in good health. The CDR3 region is CAWSVLAGVGEQYF. Here the CDR3 DNA reads TGTGCCTGGAGTGTCTTAGCGGGAGTGGGCGAGCAGTACTTC. The variable domain in full, completed from reference TRBV30 and TRBJ2-7, reads SQTIHQWPATLVQPVGSPLSLECTVEGTSNPNLYWYRQAAGRGLQLLFYSVGIGQISSEVPQNLSASRPQDRQFILSSKKLLLSDSGFYLCAWSVLAGVGEQYFGPGTRLTVT.